Included here is one TCR beta chain sequence, with context. Its matching antigen is unknown. The entry originates in a study of cytomegalovirus exposure and HLA in healthy donors. Study-level background: Previous work identified roughly 120 million unique TCR beta sequences from about 179 million T cells. Study observations and caveats: Researchers catalogued 164 TCR beta chains as cytomegalovirus-associated. Across donors, presence/absence analyses took sequencing depth to be roughly uniform. Several top significant clusters appeared, in a later analysis, to be linked to common viral pathogens.

60 Vbeta and 13 Jbeta primers were used in PCR. Some clones are missing from TCRdb's copy, which holds only in-frame ones; the method was immunoSEQ multiplex PCR. Its table lists under 150,000 clones. The TCR comes from a woman aged 55-70 years in good health and CMV-seronegative. The material sequenced was PBMCs.

CDR3 bases: TGTGCCAGCTCACCACAGGGATTAGCGGGCAATCAGCCCCAGCATTTT. Translation gives CASSPQGLAGNQPQHF. This chain connects TRBV18 to TRBJ1-5; the D is unclear. This CDR3 comprises 16 residues. Trimming cost V 1 base and J 2 bases, with 12 bases left between them. CDR1 and CDR2 (germline): KGHSH, LQKENI.